The 25 T cell receptor beta chains reported below all come from one sample, sequenced in a study of T cell responses to AZD1222 COVID-19 vaccine. Clones were sequenced by immunoSEQ multiplex PCR, and TCRdb holds only the in-frame ones, with some missing. Counted here are fewer than 150,000 clones, roughly 90% occurring once; the ten biggest clones make up approximately 4.8%. The sequencing here drew on peripheral blood, taken on day 0 of AZD1222 vaccination. All receptors derive from an adult in good health.

The chain joins TRBV28 to TRBJ2-7; 8 bases line up with TRBD1. CDR1 and CDR2 from the germline V gene are MDHEN and SYDVKM. The V gene end was trimmed by 3 bases and the J gene end by 4 bases; junction bases not matched to a gene: 5. This CDR3 comprises 14 residues. Here the CDR3 DNA reads TGTGCCAGCAGTTTCTCAACAGGGGGGTACGAGCAGTACTTC. It yields the protein CASSFSTGGYEQYF.

The gene calls are TRBV6-6 and TRBJ1-3; 7 bases fit TRBD1. After removal of 8 bases from V and 0 bases from J, the junction contained 4 bases not matched to a gene. The CDR3 sequence is 14 residues long. The germline V gene encodes CDR1 MNHNY and CDR2 SVGAGI (reference sequence). The CDR3 reads CASYDRASGNTIYF. Here the CDR3 DNA reads TGTGCCAGCTACGACAGGGCCTCTGGAAACACCATATATTTT.

The chain carries TRBV19 and TRBJ2-7; TRBD2 might be the D (5 bases). V dropped 2 bases and J dropped 2 bases, with 7 bases sitting between them. CDR1 and CDR2 from the germline V gene are LNHDA and SQIVND (reference sequence). CDR3 length: 13 residues. The CDR3 sequence: CASSISGTYEQYF. In nucleotides, the CDR3 is TGTGCCAGTAGTATATCGGGAACCTACGAGCAGTACTTC. Looking up the rest from reference TRBV19 and TRBJ2-7 gives the full variable domain: DGGITQSPKYLFRKEGQNVTLSCEQNLNHDAMYWYRQDPGQGLRLIYYSQIVNDFQKGDIAEGYSVSREKKESFPLTVTSAQKNPTAFYLCASSISGTYEQYFGPGTRLTVT.

The V call is TRBV28, the J call TRBJ2-5, with 9 positions matching TRBD2. V lost 4 bases, J lost 4 bases, and 7 bases stayed unmatched. There are 15 residues in the CDR3. Germline CDR1 is MDHEN and CDR2 is SYDVKM. The DNA of the CDR3 is TGTGCCAGCAGTTCGTCGGGACTAGCTTTAGAGACCCAGTACTTC. Translating gives CASSSSGLALETQYF.

The V and J genes are TRBV7-9 and TRBJ2-7, with D possibly matching TRBD2 (6 bases). Trimming left V 5 bases short and J 2 bases short, with 13 bases between. The CDR3 runs to 14 residues. In germline, CDR1 is SEHNR, CDR2 FQNEAQ (reference sequence). CDR3 sequence reads: CASSPPGGAYEQYF. CDR3 coding DNA: TGTGCCAGCAGCCCTCCCGGGGGTGCCTACGAGCAGTACTTC.

The chain recombines TRBV6-6 with TRBJ2-7, with TRBD1 identical over 10 bases. Germline-derived CDR1 and CDR2 are MNHNY and SVGAGI (reference sequence). CDR3 length: 15 residues. V lost 4 bases and J lost 4; bases outside the gene matches: 7. The CDR3 region has the DNA TGTGCCAGCAGTTCCCCGGGACAGGGGATTTACGAGCAGTACTTC. Its translation: CASSSPGQGIYEQYF.

The V call is TRBV18, the J call TRBJ2-5, with D hard to call. V lost 0 bases and J lost 6, with 5 bases in between. Per the germline V gene, CDR1 is KGHSH and CDR2 is LQKENI. The CDR3 consists of 12 residues. The CDR3 here is CASSPPAQTQYF. CDR3 DNA sequence: TGTGCCAGCTCACCACCCGCACAGACCCAGTACTTC.

This chain joins TRBV4-2 and TRBJ1-5; D call uncertain. The CDR3 runs 18 residues. Germline CDR1 LGHNA, CDR2 YNFKEQ. V lost 0 bases, J lost 1 base, and 16 bases lay in between. Written as DNA, the CDR3 is TGTGCCAGCAGCCAAGATCCCTCCGGAGGTTCCAGCAATCAGCCCCAGCATTTT. It codes for CASSQDPSGGSSNQPQHF.

The gene calls are TRBV3-1 (or the pseudogene TRBV3-2) and TRBJ1-1, with a tentative D call TRBD1 (5 bases). CDR1 and CDR2 (germline): LGHDT, YNNKEL (reference sequence). CDR3 length equals 14 residues. Trimming shortened V by 4 bases and J by 5 bases, and 14 bases separated the two germline ends. The chain's CDR3 is CASSPGGARTEAFF. CDR3 coding DNA: TGTGCCAGCAGCCCCGGTGGGGCGCGAACTGAAGCTTTCTTT.

The chain links TRBV6-5 to TRBJ1-6; 8 positions match TRBD1. This CDR3 comprises 14 residues. J gave up 9 bases and V 7 bases, and 8 bases lay outside the gene matches. Germline assignment: CDR1 MNHEY and CDR2 SVGAGI. CDR3 in amino acids: CASNPDRGGSPLHF. CDR3 DNA sequence: TGTGCCAGCAACCCCGACAGGGGAGGTTCACCCCTCCACTTT.

The gene calls are TRBV30 and TRBJ2-2; D is possibly TRBD1 or TRBD2 (6 bases each). CDR1 is GTSNPN, CDR2 SVGIG, per germline (reference sequence). The CDR3 spans 14 residues. Trimming took off 8 bases at V and 2 bases at J, with 15 bases between the two ends. The CDR3 nucleotides read TGTGCCCGGTCCGGAGGGGGAAACACCGGGGAGCTGTTTTTT. This codes for CARSGGGNTGELFF.

This chain joins TRBV7-6 and TRBJ2-7; 8 bases are a match to TRBD1. V gave up 3 bases and J gave up 1 base; unmatched junction bases: 5. Germline lookup yields CDR1 SGHVS and CDR2 FNYEAQ. The CDR3 length is 15 residues. CDR3 nucleotides: TGTGCCAGCAGCTTGAATACAGGGGGTTCCTACGAGCAGTACTTC. Translating gives CASSLNTGGSYEQYF.

The chain carries TRBV11-3 and TRBJ2-2; the D is unclear. V was shortened by 1 base and J by 4 bases, with 7 bases between the two germline ends. CDR1 is SGHNT and CDR2 is YENEEA in the germline V gene. The CDR3 spans 14 residues. Here the CDR3 reads CASSLASLTGELFF. CDR3 sequence (DNA): TGTGCCAGCAGCTTAGCCAGCCTCACCGGGGAGCTGTTTTTT.

This chain joins TRBV3-1 (or the pseudogene TRBV3-2) and TRBJ1-1; D is perhaps TRBD1 (5 bases). Between the trimmed V and J ends, which lost 4 bases and 7 bases, there was a span of 16 bases. Germline CDR1 is LGHDT and CDR2 is YNNKEL (reference sequence). The CDR3 is made up of 14 amino acids. The CDR3 loop reads CASSRTLQPLEAFF. The CDR3 DNA is TGTGCCAGCAGCCGGACATTACAGCCTCTTGAAGCTTTCTTT.

DNA of the CDR3: TGTGCCAGCAACCCCCCCGGGGCCTACAATCAGCCCCAGCATTTT. Its translation: CASNPPGAYNQPQHF. The V call is TRBV28, the J call TRBJ1-5, with a possible D match to TRBD1 (5 bases). The V end was cut by 7 bases, the J end by 3 bases, with 16 bases between. Germline assignment: CDR1 MDHEN and CDR2 SYDVKM. The CDR3 length is 15 residues.

V and J are TRBV24-1 and TRBJ2-1, with 11 bases identical to TRBD2. The CDR3 is 17 residues long. Germline CDR1 and CDR2: KGHDR and SFDVKD. J lost 7 bases, V lost 2 bases, and 9 bases had no gene match. The CDR3 loop is CATSDSTLAGATNEQFF. Written as DNA, the CDR3 is TGTGCCACCAGTGATTCGACACTAGCGGGAGCTACAAATGAGCAGTTCTTC.

Written as DNA, the CDR3 is TGTGCCAGCAGTTTCGACCCAGCGACAAATGAAAAACTGTTTTTT. It encodes CASSFDPATNEKLFF. This chain joins TRBV28 and TRBJ1-4; unclear D gene. CDR3 length: 15 amino acids. Germline V gene sequence: CDR1 MDHEN, CDR2 SYDVKM. Between the trimmed V and J ends, which lost 3 bases and 5 bases, there was a span of 13 bases.

The chain has TRBV25-1 and TRBJ1-1, with 9 positions matching TRBD1. Trimming removed 6 bases from V and 4 bases from J; junction bases left unmatched: 9. CDR3 length: 15 residues. Germline V gene data show CDR1 as MGHDK and CDR2 as SYGVNS. The CDR3 nucleotides are TGTGCCAGCAGAAAACAGGGGGCGAGGGTCACTGAAGCTTTCTTT. It codes for CASRKQGARVTEAFF. Full variable domain (rest looked up from reference TRBV25-1 and TRBJ1-1): EADIYQTPRYLVIGTGKKITLECSQTMGHDKMYWYQQDPGMELHLIHYSYGVNSTEKGDLSSESTVSRIRTEHFPLTLESARPSHTSQYLCASRKQGARVTEAFFGQGTRLTVV.

V is TRBV7-2 and J is TRBJ2-4; D possibly matches TRBD1 or TRBD2 (5 bases each). The ends were cut back, 3 bases at V and 8 bases at J, with 17 bases in the middle. The CDR3 loop spans 15 amino acids. CDR1 SGHTA and CDR2 FQGNSA come from the germline V gene. Here the CDR3 reads CASSFRDRRWDIQYF. CDR3 DNA: TGTGCCAGCAGCTTCCGGGACCGGAGGTGGGACATTCAGTACTTC.

The chain uses TRBV5-6 and TRBJ1-2; 7 nucleotides align to TRBD1. CDR1 SGHDT and CDR2 YYEEEE come from the germline V gene. J was trimmed by 6 bases and V by 5 bases; bases with no gene match: 13. The CDR3 totals 15 residues. Here the CDR3 reads CASSSAPTGADGYTF. The CDR3 DNA follows: TGTGCCAGCAGTAGCGCCCCAACAGGGGCGGATGGCTACACCTTC.

The J gene is TRBJ1-1, the V gene TRBV6-5; TRBD1 matches at 7 bases. The CDR3 loop spans 15 amino acids. Losses at the gene ends were 2 bases for V and 1 base for J; bases not matched to a gene: 4. Germline assignment: CDR1 MNHEY and CDR2 SVGAGI. DNA of the CDR3: TGTGCCAGCAGTTACGCGACAGGGAGGAACACTGAAGCTTTCTTT. Translating gives CASSYATGRNTEAFF.

The chain joins TRBV28 to TRBJ2-6; D tentatively fits TRBD1 or TRBD2 (5 bases each). The CDR3 length is 16 residues. Germline CDR1 reads MDHEN; CDR2 reads SYDVKM. Trimming pared 7 bases from V and 0 bases from J, leaving 13 bases between. In nucleotides, the CDR3 is TGTGCCAGCAAACGGGACCCGAGCTCTGGGGCCAACGTCCTGACTTTC. Its translation is CASKRDPSSGANVLTF.

This chain joins TRBV15 and TRBJ2-4, with D maybe TRBD2 (5 bases). The CDR3 is made up of 19 amino acids. The V gene lost 0 bases and the J gene lost 0 bases, with 18 bases spanning the gap. From germline, CDR1 is LNHNV and CDR2 YYDKDF (reference sequence). The DNA of the CDR3 is TGTGCCACCAGCAGAGATGCTAGCCGGAACTTAATAGCCAAAAACATTCAGTACTTC. Protein sequence: CATSRDASRNLIAKNIQYF.

The J gene is TRBJ1-2, the V gene TRBV27, with 12 bases that match TRBD1. CDR3 length: 12 amino acids. The germline gives CDR1 MNHEY, CDR2 SMNVEV (reference sequence). The V gene end was trimmed by 8 bases and the J gene end by 7 bases; junction bases not matched to a gene: 2. The CDR3 DNA reads as TGTGCCAGCCGGGACAGGGGGCTTGGCTACACCTTC. Protein product: CASRDRGLGYTF.

This chain connects TRBV27 to TRBJ2-7, with D unresolved. Trimming took 4 bases from V and 3 from J, leaving 4 bases between them. Germline V lookup: CDR1 MNHEY, CDR2 SMNVEV (reference sequence). There are 11 residues in the CDR3. The CDR3: CASSSGYEQYF. CDR3 bases: TGTGCCAGCAGTTCGGGCTACGAGCAGTACTTC.